This entry lists 19 T cell receptor beta chains sequenced from one sample in a study of Graves' ophthalmopathy and Graves' hyperthyroidism. Researchers took RNA transcripts and amplified TCR beta CDR3 regions from them. After a first-round RT-PCR with HTBI primers, a second-round multiplex PCR was run. Each CDR3 protein is one row after TCRdb ran MiXCR on the multiplex PCR reads. This table holds 260,000 or so distinct CDR3 sequences, around 45% found once. The specimen sequenced was peripheral blood. These receptors were taken from an adult man with Graves' ophthalmopathy.

The sample holds a few counts of this clonotype. The genes are TRBV7-9 and TRBJ2-7; TRBD2 aligns across 9 bases. There are 16 residues in the CDR3. In germline, CDR1 is SEHNR, CDR2 FQNEAQ (reference sequence). V was clipped by 5 bases and J by 4 bases; unmatched bases: 12. CDR3 in DNA: TGTGCCAGCAGCCCGCTTAGCGGGAGCGAGGTTTACGAGCAGTACTTC. It codes for CASSPLSGSEVYEQYF.

The V gene is TRBV5-4, the J gene TRBJ2-7, with D unresolved. V lost 0 bases to trimming and J lost 2 bases, with 12 bases between them. Germline lookup yields CDR1 SGHNT and CDR2 YYREEE (reference sequence). This CDR3 is built from 15 residues. The CDR3 coding sequence is TGTGCCAGCAGCTTGGCCGGAGACATTCCCTACGAGCAGTACTTC. Translating it yields CASSLAGDIPYEQYF.

This clonotype has only a few counts. The chain joins TRBV7-2 to TRBJ2-5; D remains ambiguous. V lost 3 bases, J lost 0 bases, and 8 bases lay in between. Germline CDR1 reads SGHTA; CDR2 reads FQGNSA. The CDR3 is 14 amino acids. CDR3 residues: CASSFKQHQETQYF. CDR3 DNA sequence: TGTGCCAGCAGCTTCAAACAGCACCAAGAGACCCAGTACTTC.

The chain employs TRBV11-1 and TRBJ1-2, with a tentative D call TRBD1 (6 bases). V gave up 4 bases and J gave up 8 bases, with 14 bases separating them. Germline V gene data show CDR1 as SGHAT and CDR2 as FQDESV (reference sequence). The CDR3 is 13 residues long. The CDR3 loop is CASSSQTGRGYTF. The DNA of the CDR3 is TGTGCCAGCAGCTCCCAGACAGGCCGGGGCTACACCTTC.

The chain carries TRBV7-9 and TRBJ2-6, with D perhaps matching TRBD2 (6 bases). Germline V CDR1 and CDR2: SEHNR, FQNEAQ (reference sequence). This CDR3 comprises 11 residues. Trimming took off 3 bases at V and 16 bases at J, with 10 bases between the two ends. The CDR3 region has the DNA TGTGCCAGCAGCTTTGCGGGGCCACTGACTTTC. This translates into CASSFAGPLTF.

The chain links TRBV12-3 or TRBV12-4 to TRBJ1-1; D remains unclear. The CDR3 totals 13 residues. V lost 6 bases and J lost 10, with 18 bases in between. CDR3: CASSQSAARGAFF. CDR3 DNA sequence: TGTGCCAGCAGCCAATCGGCGGCGCGGGGAGCTTTCTTT.

The chain has TRBV25-1 and TRBJ2-7, with D possibly being TRBD1 or TRBD2 (5 bases each). Germline V gene lookup returns CDR1 MGHDK and CDR2 SYGVNS. The ends were cut back, 6 bases at V and 2 bases at J, with 14 bases in the middle. This CDR3 spans 14 amino acids. CDR3: CASRTGTGTYEQYF. The CDR3 DNA follows: TGTGCCAGCAGGACCGGGACGGGGACCTACGAGCAGTACTTC.

This chain joins TRBV20-1 and TRBJ1-4; D possibly corresponds to TRBD1 (6 bases). In germline, CDR1 is DFQATT, CDR2 SNEGSKA (reference sequence). The ends were cut back, 3 bases at V and 2 bases at J, with 7 bases in the middle. There are 13 residues in the CDR3. The CDR3 loop reads CSARDSTNEKLFF. In DNA, the CDR3 is TGCAGTGCTAGGGACAGTACTAATGAAAAACTGTTTTTT.

This clonotype was counted a few times. V gene TRBV4-1 combines with J gene TRBJ2-7; D may match TRBD1 or TRBD2 (6 bases each). V dropped 1 base and J dropped 2 bases, with 21 bases sitting between them. The CDR3 contains 18 residues. The V gene's germline CDR1 is MGHRA and CDR2 YSYEKL. The CDR3 DNA reads as TGCGCCAGCAGCCAAGTATGGGGGGCTGGTAGAAAGACCTACGAGCAGTACTTC. This translates into CASSQVWGAGRKTYEQYF.

The rearrangement links TRBV19 to TRBJ1-3, with TRBD1 as a possible D gene (6 bases). The CDR3 runs 16 residues. V lost 5 bases, J lost 0 bases, and 14 bases lay in between. CDR1 is LNHDA and CDR2 is SQIVND in the germline V gene (reference sequence). CDR3 amino acids: CASSHYTGFSGNTIYF. The DNA for the CDR3 is TGTGCCAGTAGTCATTATACAGGGTTCTCTGGAAACACCATATATTTT.

The V call is TRBV10-3, the J call TRBJ2-2; 7 bases align to TRBD2. Germline assignment: CDR1 ENHRY and CDR2 SYGVKD. V gave up 4 bases and J gave up 4 bases; unmatched junction bases: 12. This CDR3 is built from 17 residues. The CDR3 DNA reads TGTGCCATCAGTGGATCTTATGGGGCTAGCGGCACCGGGGAGCTGTTTTTT. Its translation: CAISGSYGASGTGELFF.

This clonotype was seen a few times. The chain is built from TRBV28 and TRBJ2-7; the match to TRBD1 covers 10 bases. The V segment lost 5 bases and the J segment 5 bases; nucleotides outside the gene matches: 9. This CDR3 has 15 residues. Germline lookup yields CDR1 MDHEN and CDR2 SYDVKM. DNA for the CDR3: TGTGCCAGCAGTCCCCATGACAGGGGGCACAACGAGCAGTACTTC. Its protein is CASSPHDRGHNEQYF.

This chain connects TRBV6-5 to TRBJ2-5; D is uncertain. Germline assignment: CDR1 MNHEY and CDR2 SVGAGI. V was cut by 6 bases and J by 4 bases, with 24 bases left in between. The CDR3 is 17 residues long. The CDR3 here is CASSPTLTFTDLETQYF. As DNA, the CDR3 is TGTGCCAGCAGCCCAACCCTGACCTTTACGGATTTAGAGACCCAGTACTTC.

V and J are TRBV11-2 and TRBJ1-4, with D uncertain. Germline CDR1 SGHAT, CDR2 FQNNGV. This CDR3 contains 15 residues. V was shortened by 3 bases and J by 3 bases, with 11 bases between the two germline ends. CDR3 in DNA: TGTGCCAGCAGCTTGGATGCGGAGTCTAATGAAAAACTGTTTTTT. Its protein is CASSLDAESNEKLFF.

The chain employs TRBV19 and TRBJ1-2; possible D gene TRBD1, 6 bases. This CDR3 has 16 amino acids. V was pared by 4 bases and J by 7 bases, with 22 bases between. Germline V CDR1 and CDR2: LNHDA, SQIVND (reference sequence). The CDR3: CASSTFPGTPTRGYTF. CDR3 nucleotides: TGTGCCAGTAGTACTTTCCCCGGGACACCAACCCGTGGCTACACCTTC. The entire variable domain, with the rest obtained from reference TRBV19 and TRBJ1-2, is as follows: DGGITQSPKYLFRKEGQNVTLSCEQNLNHDAMYWYRQDPGQGLRLIYYSQIVNDFQKGDIAEGYSVSREKKESFPLTVTSAQKNPTAFYLCASSTFPGTPTRGYTFGSGTRLTVV.

The chain has TRBV20-1 and TRBJ1-5, with TRBD1 matching over 7 bases. Losses at the gene ends were 6 bases for V and 0 bases for J; bases not matched to a gene: 11. Germline V CDR1 and CDR2: DFQATT, SNEGSKA (reference sequence). This CDR3 region has 16 residues. CDR3 DNA: TGCAGTGCGACCGGGACAGTGACCTTTAGCAATCAGCCCCAGCATTTT. Translating it yields CSATGTVTFSNQPQHF.

J is TRBJ2-5 and V is TRBV29-1; TRBD2 is a possible D gene (7 bases). V was pared by 8 bases and J by 5 bases, with 15 bases between. The V gene's germline CDR1 is SQVTM and CDR2 ANQGSEA. The CDR3 sequence is 12 residues long. The CDR3 DNA reads as TGCAGCTTTGGGGGGGGGCCGGAGACCCAGTACTTC. Translating it yields CSFGGGPETQYF.

The chain couples TRBV29-1 to TRBJ2-7; D is undetermined. Per germline, CDR1 SQVTM and CDR2 ANQGSEA. This CDR3 comprises 12 residues. V dropped 7 bases and J dropped 3 bases, with 13 bases sitting between them. CDR3 nucleotides: TGCAGCGCCACGGACGAAAGCTACGAGCAGTACTTC. It specifies CSATDESYEQYF.

The V call is TRBV19, the J call TRBJ1-5; a possible D gene is TRBD1 (5 bases). Trimming shortened V by 4 bases and J by 5 bases, and 9 bases separated the two germline ends. The CDR3 is 13 residues long. CDR1 and CDR2 from the germline V gene are LNHDA and SQIVND (reference sequence). CDR3 bases: TGTGCCAGTAGTAGACAGTTCGATCAGCCCCAGCATTTT. Amino acid sequence: CASSRQFDQPQHF.